This T cell receptor (beta chain) was profiled in a study of patients and donors after allogeneic stem cell transplantation. This clonotype has just a few counts. TCRdb independently ran MiXCR on the RT-PCR reads; one entry per CDR3 protein. Of roughly 880,000 distinct CDR3 sequences listed, around 17% were seen once; the top ten hold around 6%. Sequencing was done on a sample of blood, either unsorted or a sorted T cell fraction (not recorded which). The clonotype was recovered from a human donor who was either an allogeneic HSCT recipient or a stem cell or donor lymphocyte infusion donor (not recorded which). It is not recorded whose cells these are; they may come from a transplant donor.

CDR3 protein: CASSSRGPNEQFF. Written as DNA, the CDR3 is TGTGCCAGCTCGTCCAGGGGGCCCAATGAGCAGTTCTTC. The chain joins TRBV13 to TRBJ2-1; 8 positions match TRBD1. The CDR3 is 13 amino acids. The ends lost 8 bases at V and 6 bases at J; junction bases unmatched: 6. Per germline, CDR1 PRHDT and CDR2 FYEKMQ (reference sequence).